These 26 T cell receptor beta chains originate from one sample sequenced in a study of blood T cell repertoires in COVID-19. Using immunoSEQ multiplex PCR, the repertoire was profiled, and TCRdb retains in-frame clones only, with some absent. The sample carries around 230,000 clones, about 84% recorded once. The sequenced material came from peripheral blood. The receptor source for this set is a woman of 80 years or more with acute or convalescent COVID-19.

The CDR3 protein is CASSPDSPMAGELFF. The CDR3 region has the DNA TGTGCCAGCAGCCCGGACAGCCCCATGGCCGGGGAGCTGTTTTTT. The J gene is TRBJ2-2, the V gene TRBV7-9; perhaps TRBD1 as D (6 bases). V dropped 5 bases and J dropped 6 bases, with 16 bases sitting between them. The germline CDR1 and CDR2 sequences are SEHNR and FQNEAQ (reference sequence). The CDR3 contains 15 residues.

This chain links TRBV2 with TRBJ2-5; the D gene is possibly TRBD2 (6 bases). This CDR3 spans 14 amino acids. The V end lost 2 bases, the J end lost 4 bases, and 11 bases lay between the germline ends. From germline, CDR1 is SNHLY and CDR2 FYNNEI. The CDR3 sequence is CASSERPGRETQYF. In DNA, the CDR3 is TGTGCCAGCAGTGAACGTCCCGGGAGAGAGACCCAGTACTTC.

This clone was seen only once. Here the CDR3 DNA reads TGTGCCAGCAGCCCCGACAGCTCTGGGGCCAACGTCCTGACTTTC. Translation gives CASSPDSSGANVLTF. This sequence joins TRBV3-1 (or the pseudogene TRBV3-2) and TRBJ2-6; tentatively, D is TRBD1 (5 bases). The CDR3 is 15 amino acids. Between the trimmed V and J ends, which lost 4 bases and 0 bases, there was a span of 7 bases. Germline CDR1 and CDR2: LGHDT and YNNKEL (reference sequence).

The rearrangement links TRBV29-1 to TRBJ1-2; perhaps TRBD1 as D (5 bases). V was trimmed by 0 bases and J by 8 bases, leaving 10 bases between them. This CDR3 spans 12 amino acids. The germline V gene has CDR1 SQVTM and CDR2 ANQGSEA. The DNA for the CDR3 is TGCAGCGTTGAAGAAGGGGCGGAAGGCTACACCTTC. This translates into CSVEEGAEGYTF. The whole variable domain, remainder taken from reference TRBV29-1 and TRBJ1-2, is SAVISQKPSRDICQRGTSLTIQCQVDSQVTMMFWYRQQPGQSLTLIATANQGSEATYESGFVIDKFPISRPNLTFSTLTVSNMSPEDSSIYLCSVEEGAEGYTFGSGTRLTVV.

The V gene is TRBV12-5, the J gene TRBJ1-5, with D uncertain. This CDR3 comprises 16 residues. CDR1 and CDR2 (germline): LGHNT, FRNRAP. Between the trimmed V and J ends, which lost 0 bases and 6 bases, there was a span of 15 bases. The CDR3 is CASGLVISQAGQPQHF. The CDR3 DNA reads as TGTGCTAGTGGTTTGGTAATCTCGCAGGCTGGTCAGCCCCAGCATTTT.

DNA of the CDR3: TGTGCCAGCAGCGCCTTGCTGACAGGGGTTGACACCGGGGAGCTGTTTTTT. This sequence encodes CASSALLTGVDTGELFF. The gene calls are TRBV7-2 and TRBJ2-2, with 8 bases fitting TRBD1. Germline values: CDR1 SGHTA, CDR2 FQGNSA. This CDR3 spans 17 amino acids. V gave up 5 bases and J gave up 3 bases; unmatched junction bases: 11.

The CDR3 sequence: CASSLDRGLYGYTF. CDR3 coding DNA: TGTGCCAGCAGTCTGGACAGGGGACTTTATGGCTACACCTTC. This chain uses TRBV6-6 with TRBJ1-2; 9 nucleotides align to TRBD1. There are 14 residues in the CDR3. CDR1 and CDR2 from the germline V gene are MNHNY and SVGAGI (reference sequence). J lost 5 bases, V lost 5 bases, and 6 bases had no gene match.

In nucleotides, the CDR3 is TGTGCCACAGGGGACACTTATAGCAATCAGCCCCAGCATTTT. Protein product: CATGDTYSNQPQHF. The chain carries TRBV24-1 and TRBJ1-5, with a possible D match to TRBD1 (6 bases). There are 14 residues in the CDR3. The V gene lost 10 bases and the J gene lost 0 bases, with 12 bases spanning the gap. The germline CDR1 and CDR2 sequences are KGHDR and SFDVKD.

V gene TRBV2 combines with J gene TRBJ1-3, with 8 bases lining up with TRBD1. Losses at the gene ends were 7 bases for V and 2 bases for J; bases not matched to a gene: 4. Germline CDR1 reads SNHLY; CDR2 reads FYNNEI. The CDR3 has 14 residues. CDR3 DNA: TGTGCCAGCACCGAGGACAGGGCTGGAAACACCATATATTTT. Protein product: CASTEDRAGNTIYF.

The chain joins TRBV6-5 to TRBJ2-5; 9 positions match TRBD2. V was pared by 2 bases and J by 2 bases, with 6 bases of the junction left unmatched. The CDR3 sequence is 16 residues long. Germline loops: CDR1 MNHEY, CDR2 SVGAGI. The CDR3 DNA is TGTGCCAGCAGTTACCGGCGGGGGGGAGGACAAGAGACCCAGTACTTC. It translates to CASSYRRGGGQETQYF.

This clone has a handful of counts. This chain's CDR3 is CASSLETGPQETQYF. CDR3 nucleotides: TGCGCCAGCAGCTTGGAGACAGGACCTCAAGAGACCCAGTACTTC. The chain links TRBV5-1 to TRBJ2-5; D may be TRBD1 (6 bases). CDR3 length equals 15 residues. Germline V gene data show CDR1 as SGHRS and CDR2 as YFSETQ. The V gene lost 0 bases and the J gene lost 2 bases, with 11 bases spanning the gap.

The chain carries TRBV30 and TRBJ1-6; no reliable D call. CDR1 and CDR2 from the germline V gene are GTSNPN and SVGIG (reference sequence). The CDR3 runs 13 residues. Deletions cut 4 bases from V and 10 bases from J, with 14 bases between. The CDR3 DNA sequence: TGTGCCTGGAATGAAGGGAGTGAGTCACCCCTCCACTTT. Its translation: CAWNEGSESPLHF.

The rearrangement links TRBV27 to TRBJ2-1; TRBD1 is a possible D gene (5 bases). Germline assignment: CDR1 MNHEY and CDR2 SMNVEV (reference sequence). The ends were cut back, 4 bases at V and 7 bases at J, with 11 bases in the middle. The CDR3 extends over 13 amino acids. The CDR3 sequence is CASSSISGNEQFF. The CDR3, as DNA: TGTGCCAGCAGTTCGATCTCAGGGAATGAGCAGTTCTTC.

In nucleotides, the CDR3 is TGTGCCAGCAGCTTAGTTATAGCGGGAGCTTACGAGCAGTACTTC. This sequence encodes CASSLVIAGAYEQYF. The rearrangement links TRBV7-2 to TRBJ2-7, with 9 positions matching TRBD2. J gave up 4 bases and V 1 base, and 5 bases lay outside the gene matches. The germline CDR1 and CDR2 sequences are SGHTA and FQGNSA. This CDR3 has 15 residues.

The CDR3 nucleotides are TGCAGCGTTGAAACTTACAGGGTCAATGAGCAGTTCTTC. Translating gives CSVETYRVNEQFF. The chain links TRBV29-1 to TRBJ2-1; a weak D match, TRBD1 (6 bases). Trimming took 2 bases from V and 6 from J, leaving 11 bases between them. The germline gives CDR1 SQVTM, CDR2 ANQGSEA. The CDR3 runs 13 residues.

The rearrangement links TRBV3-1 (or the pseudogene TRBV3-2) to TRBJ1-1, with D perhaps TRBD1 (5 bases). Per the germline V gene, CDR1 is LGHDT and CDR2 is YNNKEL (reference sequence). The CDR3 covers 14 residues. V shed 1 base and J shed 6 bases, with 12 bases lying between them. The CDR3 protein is CASSQVWEGAEAFF. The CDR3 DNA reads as TGTGCCAGCAGCCAAGTCTGGGAAGGGGCTGAAGCTTTCTTT.

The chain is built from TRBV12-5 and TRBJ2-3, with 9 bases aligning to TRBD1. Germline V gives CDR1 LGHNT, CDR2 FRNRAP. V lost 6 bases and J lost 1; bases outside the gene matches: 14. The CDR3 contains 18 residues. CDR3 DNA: TGTGCTAGTGGACACAAAACAAGACAGGGGGAGTGCACAGATACGCAGTATTTT. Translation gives CASGHKTRQGECTDTQYF.

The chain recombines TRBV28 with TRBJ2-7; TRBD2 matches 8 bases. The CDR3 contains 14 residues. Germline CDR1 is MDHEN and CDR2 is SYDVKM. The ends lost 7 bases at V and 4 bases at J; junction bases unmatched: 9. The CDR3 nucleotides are TGTGCCAGCAACAAGGGAAGCGGGAGTTACGAGCAGTACTTC. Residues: CASNKGSGSYEQYF.

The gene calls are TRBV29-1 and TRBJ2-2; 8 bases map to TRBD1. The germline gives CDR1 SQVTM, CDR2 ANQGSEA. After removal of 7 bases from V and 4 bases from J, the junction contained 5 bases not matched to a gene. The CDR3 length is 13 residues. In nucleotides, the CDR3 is TGCAGCGGAGGACAGGGAATCACCGGGGAGCTGTTTTTT. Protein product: CSGGQGITGELFF.

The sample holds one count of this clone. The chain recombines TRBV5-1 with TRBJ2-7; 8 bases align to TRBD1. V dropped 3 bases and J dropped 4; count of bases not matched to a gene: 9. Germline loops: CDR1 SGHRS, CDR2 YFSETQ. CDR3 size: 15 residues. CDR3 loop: CASSSGAGGAYEQYF. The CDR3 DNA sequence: TGCGCCAGCAGCTCAGGGGCAGGGGGCGCGTACGAGCAGTACTTC.

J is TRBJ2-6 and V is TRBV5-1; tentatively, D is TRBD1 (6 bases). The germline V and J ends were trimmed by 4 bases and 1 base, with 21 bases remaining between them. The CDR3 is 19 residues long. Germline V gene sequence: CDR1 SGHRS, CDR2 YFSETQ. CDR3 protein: CASSPNRDTTPSGANVLTF. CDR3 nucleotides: TGCGCCAGCAGCCCTAACCGGGACACCACTCCATCTGGGGCCAACGTCCTGACTTTC.

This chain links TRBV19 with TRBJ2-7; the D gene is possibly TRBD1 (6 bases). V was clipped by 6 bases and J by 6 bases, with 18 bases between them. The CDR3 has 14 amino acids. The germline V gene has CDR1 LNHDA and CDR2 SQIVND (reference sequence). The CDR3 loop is CASSRTVWVSEQYF. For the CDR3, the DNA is TGTGCCAGTAGCAGGACAGTCTGGGTGAGCGAGCAGTACTTC.

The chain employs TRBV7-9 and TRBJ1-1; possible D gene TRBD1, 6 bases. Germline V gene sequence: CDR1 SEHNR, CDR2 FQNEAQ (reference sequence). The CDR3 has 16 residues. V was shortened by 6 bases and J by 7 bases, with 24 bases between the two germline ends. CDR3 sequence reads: CASRKREGEPGFEAFF. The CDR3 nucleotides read TGTGCCAGCAGGAAGAGGGAGGGGGAGCCCGGGTTTGAAGCTTTCTTT.

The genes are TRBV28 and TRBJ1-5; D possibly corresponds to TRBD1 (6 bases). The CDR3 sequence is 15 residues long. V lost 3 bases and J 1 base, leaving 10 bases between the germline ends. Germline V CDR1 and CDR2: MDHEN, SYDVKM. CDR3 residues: CASSLTGRSNQPQHF. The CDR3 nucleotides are TGTGCCAGCAGTTTGACAGGTCGAAGCAATCAGCCCCAGCATTTT. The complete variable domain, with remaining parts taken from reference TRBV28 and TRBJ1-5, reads DVKVTQSSRYLVKRTGEKVFLECVQDMDHENMFWYRQDPGLGLRLIYFSYDVKMKEKGDIPEGYSVSREKKERFSLILESASTNQTSMYLCASSLTGRSNQPQHFGDGTRLSIL.

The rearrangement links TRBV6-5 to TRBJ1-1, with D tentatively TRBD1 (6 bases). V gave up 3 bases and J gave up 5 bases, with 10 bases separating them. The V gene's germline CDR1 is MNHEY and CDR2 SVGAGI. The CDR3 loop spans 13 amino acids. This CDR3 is CASSYLGATEAFF. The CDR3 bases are TGTGCCAGCAGTTATTTGGGGGCAACTGAAGCTTTCTTT.

The CDR3 region has the DNA TGTGCCAGCACCTATGGGGGCGTGGGCTACACCTTC. It codes for CASTYGGVGYTF. V gene TRBV7-9 combines with J gene TRBJ1-2; D is perhaps TRBD1 (6 bases). From germline, CDR1 is SEHNR and CDR2 FQNEAQ (reference sequence). V dropped 7 bases and J dropped 8 bases, with 14 bases sitting between them. The CDR3 contains 12 residues.